What follows are 5 T cell receptor beta chains derived from one specimen sequenced in a study of neurological immune-mediated disorders. From the 5' RACE reads, TCRdb called clonotypes with MiXCR, one entry per CDR3 protein. The sample contains approximately 48,000 distinct CDR3 sequences, over 15% of which appear only once. The sample was PBMCs. The receptors here all came from a man aged 60 to 69 in good health.

Ten or more counts support this clonotype. The V and J genes are TRBV5-1 and TRBJ2-1; 9 positions match TRBD1. The ends lost 3 bases at V and 0 bases at J; junction bases unmatched: 7. CDR1 is SGHRS, CDR2 YFSETQ, per germline. The CDR3 contains 17 residues. Written as DNA, the CDR3 is TGCGCCAGCAGCTCAATGACAGGGGGGCTCTCCTACAATGAGCAGTTCTTC. Protein: CASSSMTGGLSYNEQFF.

The table lists this clonotype with a count of one. V gene TRBV5-1 combines with J gene TRBJ1-4, with TRBD1 identical over 7 bases. Germline CDR1 and CDR2: SGHRS and YFSETQ. Trimming removed 4 bases from V and 7 bases from J; junction bases left unmatched: 7. The CDR3 sequence is 14 residues long. CDR3 sequence reads: CASSPTGIVEKLFF. The CDR3 nucleotides read TGCGCCAGCAGCCCGACAGGGATAGTTGAAAAACTGTTTTTT. Based on the CDR3 plus reference TRBV5-1 and TRBJ1-4, the full variable domain is KAGVTQTPRYLIKTRGQQVTLSCSPISGHRSVSWYQQTPGQGLQFLFEYFSETQRNKGNFPGRFSGRQFSNSRSEMNVSTLELGDSALYLCASSPTGIVEKLFFGSGTQLSVL.

This clonotype was detected a few times. This chain connects TRBV6-2 or TRBV6-3 to TRBJ2-1; D perhaps matches TRBD2 (5 bases). Germline CDR1 and CDR2: MNHEY and SVGEGT. The CDR3 runs 15 residues. Trimming cost V 2 bases and J 5 bases, with 13 bases left between them. The CDR3 reads CASSYVGLDDNEQFF. CDR3 nucleotide sequence: TGTGCCAGCAGTTACGTAGGACTGGACGACAATGAGCAGTTCTTC.

This clonotype was seen ten or more times. The chain recombines TRBV7-2 with TRBJ2-1; 13 bases align to TRBD2. Germline loops: CDR1 SGHTA, CDR2 FQGNSA. Germline trimming cut 5 bases from V and 10 bases from J; bases unmatched to any gene: 11. This CDR3 is 16 amino acids long. The CDR3 spells CASSLTSGRGAWEQFF. DNA of the CDR3: TGTGCCAGCAGCCTAACTAGCGGGAGGGGAGCATGGGAGCAGTTCTTC.

This clonotype appeared a few times. V is TRBV6-6 and J is TRBJ2-5, with 12 positions matching TRBD2. The CDR3 is 17 residues long. The germline CDR1 and CDR2 sequences are MNHNY and SVGAGI (reference sequence). The J segment lost 1 base and the V segment lost 5 bases, leaving 8 bases of the junction unmatched. The CDR3 reads CASSPLAGGPSQETQYF. The CDR3 nucleotides are TGTGCCAGCAGTCCCCTAGCGGGAGGGCCCTCCCAAGAGACCCAGTACTTC.